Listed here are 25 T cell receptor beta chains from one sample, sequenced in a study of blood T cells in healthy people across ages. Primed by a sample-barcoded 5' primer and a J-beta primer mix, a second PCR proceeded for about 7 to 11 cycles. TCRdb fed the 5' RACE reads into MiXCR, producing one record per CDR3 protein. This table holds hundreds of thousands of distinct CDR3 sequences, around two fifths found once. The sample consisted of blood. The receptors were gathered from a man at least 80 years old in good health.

The CDR3: CASSLKQYNEQFF. CDR3 coding DNA: TGTGCCAGCAGTTTAAAACAGTACAATGAGCAGTTCTTC. The rearrangement links TRBV27 to TRBJ2-1; D is undetermined. Deletions cut 2 bases from V and 4 bases from J, with 6 bases between. The CDR3 is 13 residues long. CDR1 is MNHEY and CDR2 is SMNVEV in the germline V gene (reference sequence).

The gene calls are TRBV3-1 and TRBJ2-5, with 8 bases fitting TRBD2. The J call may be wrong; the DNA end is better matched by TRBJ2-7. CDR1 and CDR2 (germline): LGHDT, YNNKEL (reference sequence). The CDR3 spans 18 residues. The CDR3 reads CASSQDQRVGLASYEQYF. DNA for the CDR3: TGTGCCAGCAGCCAAGATCAACGGGTCGGACTAGCTTCGTACGAGCAGTACTTC.

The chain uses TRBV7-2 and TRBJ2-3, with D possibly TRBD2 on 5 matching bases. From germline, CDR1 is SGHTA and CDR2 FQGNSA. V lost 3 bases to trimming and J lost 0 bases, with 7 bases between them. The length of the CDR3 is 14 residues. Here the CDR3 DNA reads TGTGCCAGCAGCTTTAGGGAGAGCACAGATACGCAGTATTTT. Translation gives CASSFRESTDTQYF.

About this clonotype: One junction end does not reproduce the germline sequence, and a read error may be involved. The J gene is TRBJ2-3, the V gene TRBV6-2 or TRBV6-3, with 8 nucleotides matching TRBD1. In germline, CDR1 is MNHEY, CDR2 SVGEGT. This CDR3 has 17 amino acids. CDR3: CAGRSDRDRKSTDAQYF. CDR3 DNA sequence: TGTGCCGGCAGGTCGGACAGGGACAGAAAGAGCACAGATGCGCAGTATTTT.

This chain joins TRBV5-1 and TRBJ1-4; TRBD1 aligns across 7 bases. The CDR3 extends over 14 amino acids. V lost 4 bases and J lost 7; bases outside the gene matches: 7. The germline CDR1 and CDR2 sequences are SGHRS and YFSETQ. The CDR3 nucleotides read TGCGCCAGCAGCCCACAGGGGTCAGGTGAAAAACTGTTTTTT. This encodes CASSPQGSGEKLFF.

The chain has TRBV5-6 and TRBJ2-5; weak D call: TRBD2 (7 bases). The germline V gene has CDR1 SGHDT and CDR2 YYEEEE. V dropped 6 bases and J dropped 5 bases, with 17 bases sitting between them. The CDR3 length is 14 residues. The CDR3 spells CASKRRGPHETQYF. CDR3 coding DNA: TGTGCCAGCAAGAGGCGGGGGCCCCATGAGACCCAGTACTTC.

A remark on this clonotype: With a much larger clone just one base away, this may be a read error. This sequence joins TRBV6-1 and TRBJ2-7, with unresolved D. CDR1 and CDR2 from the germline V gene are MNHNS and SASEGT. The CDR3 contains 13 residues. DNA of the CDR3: TGTGCCAACAGTGAAGCATCGACAACCGAGCAGTACTTC. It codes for CANSEASTTEQYF.

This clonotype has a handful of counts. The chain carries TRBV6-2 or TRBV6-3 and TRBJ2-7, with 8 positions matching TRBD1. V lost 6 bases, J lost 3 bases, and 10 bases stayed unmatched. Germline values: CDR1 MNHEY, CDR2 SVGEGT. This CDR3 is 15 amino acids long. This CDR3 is CASRSHGQGSYEQYF. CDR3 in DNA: TGTGCCAGCAGGTCCCACGGACAGGGAAGCTACGAGCAGTACTTC.

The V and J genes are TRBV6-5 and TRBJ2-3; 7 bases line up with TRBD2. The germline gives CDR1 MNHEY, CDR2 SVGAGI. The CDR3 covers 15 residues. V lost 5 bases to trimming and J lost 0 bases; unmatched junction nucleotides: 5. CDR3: CASSAPSGSTDTQYF. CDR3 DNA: TGTGCCAGCAGTGCACCTAGCGGTAGCACAGATACGCAGTATTTT.

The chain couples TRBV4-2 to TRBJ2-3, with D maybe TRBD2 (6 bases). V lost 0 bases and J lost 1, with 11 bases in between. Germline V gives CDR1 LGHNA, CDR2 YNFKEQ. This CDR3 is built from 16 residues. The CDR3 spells CASSQEAGRRTDTQYF. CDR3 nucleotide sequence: TGTGCCAGCAGCCAAGAGGCGGGGCGTCGCACAGATACGCAGTATTTT.

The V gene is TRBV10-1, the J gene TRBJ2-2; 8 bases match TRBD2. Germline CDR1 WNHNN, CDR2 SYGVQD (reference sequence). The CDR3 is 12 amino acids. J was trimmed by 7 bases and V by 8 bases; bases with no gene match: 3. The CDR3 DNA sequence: TGCGCCAGCGCGGGGGGCGGCGGGGAGCTGTTTTTT. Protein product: CASAGGGGELFF.

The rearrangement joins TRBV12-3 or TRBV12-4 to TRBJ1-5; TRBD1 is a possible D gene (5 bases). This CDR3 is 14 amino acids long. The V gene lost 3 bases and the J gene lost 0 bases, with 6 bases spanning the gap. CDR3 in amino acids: CASSLTDSNQPQHF. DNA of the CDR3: TGTGCCAGCAGTTTGACAGATAGCAATCAGCCCCAGCATTTT.

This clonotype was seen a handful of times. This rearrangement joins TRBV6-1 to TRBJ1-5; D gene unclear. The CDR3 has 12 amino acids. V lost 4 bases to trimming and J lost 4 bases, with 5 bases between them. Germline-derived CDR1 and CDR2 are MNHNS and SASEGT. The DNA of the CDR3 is TGTGCCAGCAGTGGCCCTAATCAGCCCCAGCATTTT. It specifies CASSGPNQPQHF.

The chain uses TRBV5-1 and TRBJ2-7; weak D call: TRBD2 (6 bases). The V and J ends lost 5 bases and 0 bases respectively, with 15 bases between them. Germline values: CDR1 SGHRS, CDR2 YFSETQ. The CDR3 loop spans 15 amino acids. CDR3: CASRIGGPFSYEQYF. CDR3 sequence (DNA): TGCGCCAGCAGGATTGGAGGGCCTTTCTCCTACGAGCAGTACTTC.

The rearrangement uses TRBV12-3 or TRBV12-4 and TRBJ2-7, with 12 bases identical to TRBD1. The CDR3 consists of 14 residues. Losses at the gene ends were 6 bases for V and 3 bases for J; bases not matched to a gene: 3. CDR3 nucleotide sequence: TGTGCCAGCAGCTGGGACAGGGGGCTCTACGAGCAGTACTTC. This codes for CASSWDRGLYEQYF.

As DNA, the CDR3 is TGCAGCGTTGGGCGGGGCGGTGGAGGCTACACCTTC. Its translation is CSVGRGGGGYTF. This sequence joins TRBV29-1 and TRBJ1-2, with a weak D call TRBD1 (5 bases). The CDR3 has 12 residues. Germline loops: CDR1 SQVTM, CDR2 ANQGSEA. The ends were cut back, 4 bases at V and 8 bases at J, with 14 bases in the middle.

The CDR3 region is CASSLAKANEQYF. Written as DNA, the CDR3 is TGTGCCAGCAGCTTAGCGAAGGCCAATGAGCAGTACTTC. The chain is built from TRBV7-9 and TRBJ2-7; D is uncertain. Trimming removed 0 bases from V and 7 bases from J, with 10 bases in between. From germline, CDR1 is SEHNR and CDR2 FQNEAQ (reference sequence). The CDR3 has 13 amino acids.

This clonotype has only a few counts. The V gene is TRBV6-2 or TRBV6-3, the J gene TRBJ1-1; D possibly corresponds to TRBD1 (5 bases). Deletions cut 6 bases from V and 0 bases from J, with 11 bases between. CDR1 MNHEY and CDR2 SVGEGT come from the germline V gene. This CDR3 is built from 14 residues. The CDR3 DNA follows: TGTGCCAGCAGCCGGGACGGCTTGAACACTGAAGCTTTCTTT. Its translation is CASSRDGLNTEAFF.

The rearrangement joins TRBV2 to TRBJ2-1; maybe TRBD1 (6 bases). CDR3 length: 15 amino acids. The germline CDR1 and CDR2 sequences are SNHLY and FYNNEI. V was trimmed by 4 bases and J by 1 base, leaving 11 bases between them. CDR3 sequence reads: CASSAVGASYNEQFF. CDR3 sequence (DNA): TGTGCCAGCAGTGCCGTGGGGGCATCCTACAATGAGCAGTTCTTC.

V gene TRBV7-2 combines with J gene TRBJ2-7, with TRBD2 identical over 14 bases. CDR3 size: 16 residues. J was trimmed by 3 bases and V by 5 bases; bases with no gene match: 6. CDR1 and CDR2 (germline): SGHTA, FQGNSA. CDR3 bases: TGTGCCAGCAGCCAGTACGGGACTAGCGGGGGCTACGAGCAGTACTTC. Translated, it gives CASSQYGTSGGYEQYF. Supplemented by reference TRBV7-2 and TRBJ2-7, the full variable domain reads GAGVSQSPSNKVTEKGKDVELRCDPISGHTALYWYRQSLGQGLEFLIYFQGNSAPDKSGLPSDRFSAERTGGSVSTLTIQRTQQEDSAVYLCASSQYGTSGGYEQYFGPGTRLTVT.

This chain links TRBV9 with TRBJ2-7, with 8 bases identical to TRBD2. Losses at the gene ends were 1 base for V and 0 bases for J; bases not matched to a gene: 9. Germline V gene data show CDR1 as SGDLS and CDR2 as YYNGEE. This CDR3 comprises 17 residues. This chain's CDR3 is CASSVSLSTSGSYEQYF. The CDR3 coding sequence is TGTGCCAGCAGCGTAAGCCTGAGCACTAGCGGCTCCTACGAGCAGTACTTC.

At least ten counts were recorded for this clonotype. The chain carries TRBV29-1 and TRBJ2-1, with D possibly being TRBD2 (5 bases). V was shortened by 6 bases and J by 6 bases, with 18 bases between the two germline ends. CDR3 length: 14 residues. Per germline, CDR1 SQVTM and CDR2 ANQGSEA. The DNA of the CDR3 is TGCAGCGTCTCCCGGGATAGGGCATCCAATGAGCAGTTCTTC. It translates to CSVSRDRASNEQFF.

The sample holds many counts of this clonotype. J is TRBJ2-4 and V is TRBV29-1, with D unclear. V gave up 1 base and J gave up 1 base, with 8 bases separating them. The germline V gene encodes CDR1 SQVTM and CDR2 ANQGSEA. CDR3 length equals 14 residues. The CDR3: CSVEGRAAKNIQYF. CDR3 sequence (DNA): TGCAGCGTTGAAGGACGGGCTGCCAAAAACATTCAGTACTTC.

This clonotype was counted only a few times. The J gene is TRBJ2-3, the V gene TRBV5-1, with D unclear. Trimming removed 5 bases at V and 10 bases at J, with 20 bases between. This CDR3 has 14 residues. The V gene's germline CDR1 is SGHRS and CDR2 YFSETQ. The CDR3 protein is CASSLLSWQRAQYF. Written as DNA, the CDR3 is TGCGCCAGCAGTTTACTGAGCTGGCAAAGGGCGCAGTATTTT.

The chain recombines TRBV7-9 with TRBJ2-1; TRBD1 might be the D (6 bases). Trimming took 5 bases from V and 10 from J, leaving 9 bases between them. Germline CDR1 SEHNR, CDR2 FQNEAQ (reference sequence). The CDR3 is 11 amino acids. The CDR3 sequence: CASSKGEEQFF. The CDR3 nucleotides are TGTGCCAGCAGCAAGGGGGAGGAGCAGTTCTTC.